This T cell receptor beta chain was found in a study of response to subunit inactivated influenza vaccine. Germline CDR1 is LNHNV and CDR2 is YYDKDF (reference sequence). The length of the CDR3 is 14 residues. V was pared by 4 bases and J by 2 bases, with 3 bases of the junction left unmatched. TCRdb passed the RT-PCR reads through MiXCR, listing each CDR3 protein once. The data hold roughly 650,000 distinct CDR3 sequences, with 11% to 15% observed a single time. As to this clonotype: Its cognate antigen is unknown.

Whole-study findings and limits: Researchers suggested that each seasonal influenza vaccination recruits few new T cells.

This receptor was taken from a man aged 45 to 65 who received an inactivated influenza vaccine. This material consisted of PBMCs from blood, taken around 15 days before vaccination. The V call is TRBV15, the J call TRBJ2-7; TRBD2 matches at 9 bases. The CDR3 nucleotides read TGTGCCACCAGCACCCTAGCGGGACCCTACGAGCAGTACTTC. It codes for CATSTLAGPYEQYF. Full variable domain (rest looked up from reference TRBV15 and TRBJ2-7): DAMVIQNPRYQVTQFGKPVTLSCSQTLNHNVMYWYQQKSSQAPKLLFHYYDKDFNNEADTPDNFQSRRPNTSFCFLDIRSPGLGDTAMYLCATSTLAGPYEQYFGPGTRLTVT.